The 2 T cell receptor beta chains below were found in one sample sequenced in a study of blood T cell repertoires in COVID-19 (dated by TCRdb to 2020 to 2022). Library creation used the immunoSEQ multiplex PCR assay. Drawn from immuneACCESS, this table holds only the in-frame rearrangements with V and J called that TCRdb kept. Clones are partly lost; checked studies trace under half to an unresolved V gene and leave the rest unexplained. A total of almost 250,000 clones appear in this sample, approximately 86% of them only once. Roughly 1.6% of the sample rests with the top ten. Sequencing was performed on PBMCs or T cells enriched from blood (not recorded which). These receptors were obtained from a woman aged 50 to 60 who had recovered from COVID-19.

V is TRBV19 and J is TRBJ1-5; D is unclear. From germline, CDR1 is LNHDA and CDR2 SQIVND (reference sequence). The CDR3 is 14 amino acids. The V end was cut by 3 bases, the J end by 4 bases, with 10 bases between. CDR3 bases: TGTGCCAGTAGTATCTGGGCCGAAAATCAGCCCCAGCATTTT. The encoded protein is CASSIWAENQPQHF. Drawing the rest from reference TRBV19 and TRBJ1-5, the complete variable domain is DGGITQSPKYLFRKEGQNVTLSCEQNLNHDAMYWYRQDPGQGLRLIYYSQIVNDFQKGDIAEGYSVSREKKESFPLTVTSAQKNPTAFYLCASSIWAENQPQHFGDGTRLSIL.

The CDR3 nucleotides read TGTGCCATCAGTGACGGTACTGAGCCCCAGCATTTT. Encoded protein: CAISDGTEPQHF. The chain links TRBV10-3 to TRBJ1-5; D unclear. CDR3 size: 12 residues. Trimming took 3 bases from V and 8 from J, leaving 8 bases between them. The V gene's germline CDR1 is ENHRY and CDR2 SYGVKD.